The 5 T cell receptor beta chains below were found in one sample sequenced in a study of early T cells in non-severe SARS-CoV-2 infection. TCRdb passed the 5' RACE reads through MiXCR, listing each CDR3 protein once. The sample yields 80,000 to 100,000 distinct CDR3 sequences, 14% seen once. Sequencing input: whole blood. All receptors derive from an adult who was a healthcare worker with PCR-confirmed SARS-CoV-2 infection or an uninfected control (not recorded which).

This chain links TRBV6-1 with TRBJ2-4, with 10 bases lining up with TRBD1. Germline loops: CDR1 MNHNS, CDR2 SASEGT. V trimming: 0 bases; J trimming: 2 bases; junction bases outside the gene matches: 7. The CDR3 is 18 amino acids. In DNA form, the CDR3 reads TGTGCCAGCAGTGAAGCGCCCGGGACAGGGGCGACCAAAAACATTCAGTACTTC. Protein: CASSEAPGTGATKNIQYF.

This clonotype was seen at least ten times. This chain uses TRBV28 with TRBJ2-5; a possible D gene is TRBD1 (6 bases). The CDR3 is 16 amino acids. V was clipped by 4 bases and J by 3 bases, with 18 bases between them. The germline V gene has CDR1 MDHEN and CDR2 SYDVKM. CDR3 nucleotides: TGTGCCAGCAGTTCCGCCACTGGCAGGGGAGAAGAGACCCAGTACTTC. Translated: CASSSATGRGEETQYF.

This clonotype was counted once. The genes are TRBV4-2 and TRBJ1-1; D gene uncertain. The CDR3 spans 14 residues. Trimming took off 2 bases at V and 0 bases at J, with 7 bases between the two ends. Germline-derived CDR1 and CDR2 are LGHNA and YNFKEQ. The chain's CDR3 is CASSQRRVNTEAFF. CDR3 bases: TGTGCCAGCAGCCAACGAAGGGTGAACACTGAAGCTTTCTTT.

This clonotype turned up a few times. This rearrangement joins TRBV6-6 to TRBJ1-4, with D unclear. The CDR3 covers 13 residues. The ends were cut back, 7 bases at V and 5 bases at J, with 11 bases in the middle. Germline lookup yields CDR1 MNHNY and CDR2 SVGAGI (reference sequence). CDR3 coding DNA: TGTGCCAGCACAGCCGAGTTCAATGAAAAACTGTTTTTT. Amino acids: CASTAEFNEKLFF.

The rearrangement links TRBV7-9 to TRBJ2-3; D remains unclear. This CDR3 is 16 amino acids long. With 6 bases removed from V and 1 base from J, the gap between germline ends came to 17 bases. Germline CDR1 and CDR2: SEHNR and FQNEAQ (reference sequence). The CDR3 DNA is TGTGCCAGCAGTGCCACTGTCGGTCGGGGCACAGATACGCAGTATTTT. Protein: CASSATVGRGTDTQYF.